These 15 T cell receptor beta chains originate from one sample sequenced in a study of OX40 agonist ivuxolimab in advanced cancers. Using immunoSEQ multiplex PCR, the repertoire was profiled, and TCRdb retains in-frame clones only, with some absent. This sample has 30,000 to 35,000 clones; about nine tenths occur once, and the top ten carry around 3.9%. The material was CD4+ or CD8+ T cells sorted from blood, obtained in a trial of the OX40 agonist ivuxolimab. The receptor source for this set is an adult with an advanced solid tumor such as melanoma, head and neck, liver or kidney cancer.

The V gene is TRBV11-1, the J gene TRBJ2-7, with 14 bases matching TRBD2. The germline gives CDR1 SGHAT, CDR2 FQDESV (reference sequence). The CDR3 consists of 15 residues. V was clipped by 5 bases and J by 1 base; unmatched bases: 1. Here the CDR3 DNA reads TGTGCCAGCAGCCGGACTAGCGGGGGGTCCTACGAGCAGTACTTC. Amino acids: CASSRTSGGSYEQYF.

This rearrangement joins TRBV7-8 to TRBJ2-1; 8 bases align to TRBD2. Unmatched junction bases numbered 6, after V lost 7 bases and J lost 7 bases. The germline V gene encodes CDR1 SGHVS and CDR2 FQNEAQ. The CDR3 consists of 13 residues. The CDR3 loop reads CASTGGLLNEQFF. The DNA for the CDR3 is TGTGCCAGCACGGGGGGGCTACTTAATGAGCAGTTCTTC.

This clone was seen more than once but under ten times. The rearrangement uses TRBV2 and TRBJ1-2, with TRBD1 matching 8 bases. This CDR3 spans 14 amino acids. Germline V gene lookup returns CDR1 SNHLY and CDR2 FYNNEI. With 6 bases clipped from V and 0 bases from J, the junction kept 3 bases outside the gene matches. DNA for the CDR3: TGTGCCAGCAGGGGGACAGGATCTAACTATGGCTACACCTTC. The encoded protein is CASRGTGSNYGYTF.

The chain combines TRBV9 with TRBJ1-1; D is uncertain. V dropped 0 bases and J dropped 1 base, with 10 bases sitting between them. This CDR3 region has 15 residues. Germline CDR1 reads SGDLS; CDR2 reads YYNGEE. DNA of the CDR3: TGTGCCAGCAGCGTAGAGGGCACCGGGAACACTGAAGCTTTCTTT. This encodes CASSVEGTGNTEAFF.

This rearrangement joins TRBV7-6 to TRBJ2-5; D is unresolved. V lost 0 bases, J lost 2 bases, and 7 bases lay in between. The length of the CDR3 is 14 residues. CDR1 is SGHVS, CDR2 FNYEAQ, per germline. CDR3 coding DNA: TGTGCCAGCAGCTTAGCTCGCGTACAAGAGACCCAGTACTTC. It is translated as CASSLARVQETQYF.

The CDR3 protein is CASSKGGLAGVPTGELFF. In nucleotides, the CDR3 is TGTGCCAGCAGCAAAGGGGGGCTAGCGGGAGTCCCCACCGGGGAGCTGTTTTTT. J is TRBJ2-2 and V is TRBV21-1; the table's D call of TRBD2 was not tested on the DNA. TRBV21-1 is a pseudogene locus. The CDR3 runs 18 residues.

The chain uses TRBV5-6 and TRBJ2-5; TRBD2 matches 7 bases. Germline V gene sequence: CDR1 SGHDT, CDR2 YYEEEE. V lost 2 bases and J lost 2; bases outside the gene matches: 12. The CDR3 spans 17 residues. The CDR3 spells CASSLTSAIAFQETQYF. The DNA of the CDR3 is TGTGCCAGCAGCTTAACTAGCGCTATTGCTTTTCAAGAGACCCAGTACTTC. Full variable domain (remainder filled in from reference TRBV5-6 and TRBJ2-5): DAGVTQSPTHLIKTRGQQVTLRCSPKSGHDTVSWYQQALGQGPQFIFQYYEEEERQRGNFPDRFSGHQFPNYSSELNVNALLLGDSALYLCASSLTSAIAFQETQYFGPGTRLLVL.

The chain employs TRBV7-9 and TRBJ2-1; D is perhaps TRBD1 (6 bases). Germline values: CDR1 SEHNR, CDR2 FQNEAQ (reference sequence). This CDR3 has 15 amino acids. Trimming took off 5 bases at V and 2 bases at J, with 13 bases between the two ends. In DNA, the CDR3 is TGTGCCAGCAGCCCCAGGGGTTCGCCCTACAATGAGCAGTTCTTC. Its translation is CASSPRGSPYNEQFF.

The rearrangement joins TRBV7-9 to TRBJ2-7, with a tentative D call TRBD1 (5 bases). The CDR3 has 14 amino acids. V lost 1 base and J lost 2, with 9 bases in between. Per the germline V gene, CDR1 is SEHNR and CDR2 is FQNEAQ (reference sequence). CDR3 region: CASSLEGPPYEQYF. The CDR3 coding sequence is TGTGCCAGCAGCTTAGAGGGGCCCCCCTACGAGCAGTACTTC.

The chain joins TRBV10-3 to TRBJ2-1, with D maybe TRBD1 (8 bases). The V end was cut by 11 bases, the J end by 4 bases, with 21 bases between. Germline CDR1 and CDR2: ENHRY and SYGVKD. The length of the CDR3 is 15 residues. The CDR3 DNA is TGTGCCGCGCAGGGGGCGCAGGGAGGGTACAATGAGCAGTTCTTC. Residues: CAAQGAQGGYNEQFF.

The chain combines TRBV30 with TRBJ2-7; 12 nucleotides align to TRBD2. V shed 0 bases, J shed 2 bases, and the junction held 14 bases outside the gene matches. CDR3 length equals 19 residues. Germline CDR1 is GTSNPN and CDR2 is SVGIG (reference sequence). The CDR3 is CAWSVGWTSGTPEAYEQYF. Written as DNA, the CDR3 is TGTGCCTGGAGTGTAGGTTGGACTAGCGGGACCCCTGAGGCCTACGAGCAGTACTTC.

This chain connects TRBV9 to TRBJ1-5; D unclear. Germline V lookup: CDR1 SGDLS, CDR2 YYNGEE. Trimming stripped 4 bases from V and 4 bases from J, with 9 bases between. CDR3 size: 13 residues. The CDR3 nucleotides are TGTGCCAGCAGCTCGCGACCTAATCAGCCCCAGCATTTT. As protein: CASSSRPNQPQHF.

The rearrangement joins TRBV5-1 to TRBJ2-3, with TRBD2 identical over 14 bases. The V segment lost 5 bases and the J segment 6 bases; nucleotides outside the gene matches: 5. The CDR3 is 15 amino acids. Germline V gene data show CDR1 as SGHRS and CDR2 as YFSETQ. The CDR3 nucleotides read TGCGCCAGCAGGTCGGGACTAGCGGGAGCGGATACGCAGTATTTT. Translating it yields CASRSGLAGADTQYF.

V gene TRBV28 combines with J gene TRBJ2-3; D possibly corresponds to TRBD1 (5 bases). The CDR3 extends over 12 amino acids. Germline V gene sequence: CDR1 MDHEN, CDR2 SYDVKM. V was clipped by 5 bases and J by 9 bases, with 12 bases between them. The CDR3 region is CASSPQEYTQYF. The CDR3 coding sequence is TGTGCCAGCAGTCCACAGGAGTACACGCAGTATTTT.

The V gene is TRBV11-3, the J gene TRBJ2-1, with D perhaps TRBD1 (5 bases). The V end was cut by 5 bases, the J end by 8 bases, with 19 bases between. The CDR3 loop spans 15 amino acids. Germline V gives CDR1 SGHNT, CDR2 YENEEA. The CDR3 region has the DNA TGTGCCAGCAGCCCTCAGGGTATTGTGATGGATGAGCAGTTCTTC. Its translation: CASSPQGIVMDEQFF.